The 14 T cell receptor beta chains in this list originate from one sample, sequenced in a study of cytomegalovirus exposure and HLA in healthy donors. With 60 Vbeta and 13 Jbeta primers, the PCR was carried out. Sequencing used immunoSEQ multiplex PCR; TCRdb keeps in-frame clones, though not all of them. The table shows roughly 84,000 clones, with around 73% occurring only once. The material sequenced was PBMCs. The receptors derive from a middle-aged man in good health and CMV-seronegative.

The DNA for the CDR3 is TGTGCCAGCCCCACCCCGCAGGAATCGAGCTCCTACGAGCAGTACTTC. Its protein product is CASPTPQESSSYEQYF. The rearrangement links TRBV5-7 to TRBJ2-7; no clear D gene. TRBV5-7 is annotated as an ORF whose role is uncertain. The V end lost 7 bases, the J end lost 0 bases, and 20 bases lay between the germline ends. This CDR3 contains 16 residues.

This clone was observed a handful of times. The J gene is TRBJ1-1, the V gene TRBV5-1, with 8 bases aligning to TRBD1. The CDR3 spans 12 residues. The V and J ends lost 3 bases and 10 bases, in that order; junction bases with no gene match: 5. Germline V lookup: CDR1 SGHRS, CDR2 YFSETQ. The CDR3: CASSYTGGVAFF. CDR3 coding DNA: TGCGCCAGCAGCTACACAGGGGGTGTAGCTTTCTTT.

This chain links TRBV12-5 with TRBJ2-7, with D perhaps TRBD1 (7 bases). Germline V lookup: CDR1 LGHNT, CDR2 FRNRAP. Between the trimmed V and J ends, which lost 3 bases and 4 bases, there was a span of 16 bases. This CDR3 is built from 15 residues. Written as DNA, the CDR3 is TGTGCTAGTGGTTTTGGAGACAGGGAGGATTACGAGCAGTACTTC. Amino acid sequence: CASGFGDREDYEQYF.

The chain uses TRBV19 and TRBJ1-5; 7 nucleotides line up with TRBD1. This CDR3 comprises 15 residues. V gave up 6 bases and J gave up 2 bases; unmatched junction bases: 7. CDR1 LNHDA and CDR2 SQIVND come from the germline V gene (reference sequence). CDR3: CASRSDQGGNQPQHF. CDR3 sequence (DNA): TGTGCCAGTAGATCGGACCAGGGGGGCAATCAGCCCCAGCATTTT.

The chain has TRBV11-1 and TRBJ2-2; unclear D gene. In germline, CDR1 is SGHAT, CDR2 FQDESV (reference sequence). The ends were cut back, 4 bases at V and 6 bases at J, with 9 bases in the middle. CDR3 length: 13 residues. The CDR3 region is CASSSTVSGELFF. For the CDR3, the DNA is TGTGCCAGCAGCTCAACAGTTTCCGGGGAGCTGTTTTTT.

This clone was counted a few times. The gene calls are TRBV6-6 and TRBJ2-7, with 8 bases fitting TRBD1. The CDR3 is 12 amino acids. Germline V gene data show CDR1 as MNHNY and CDR2 as SVGAGI (reference sequence). V shed 5 bases and J 3 bases; nucleotides not matched to a gene: 0. The CDR3 DNA follows: TGTGCCAGCAGTGACAGGGGCTACGAGCAGTACTTC. Its protein product is CASSDRGYEQYF.

The chain employs TRBV18 and TRBJ1-2, with D unclear. The CDR3 contains 13 residues. The germline V gene has CDR1 KGHSH and CDR2 LQKENI. The germline V and J ends were trimmed by 3 bases and 2 bases, with 7 bases remaining between them. The CDR3 sequence: CASSPEANYGYTF. The CDR3 nucleotides are TGTGCCAGCTCACCGGAGGCGAACTATGGCTACACCTTC. The full variable domain, rest sourced from reference TRBV18 and TRBJ1-2, is NAGVMQNPRHLVRRRGQEARLRCSPMKGHSHVYWYRQLPEEGLKFMVYLQKENIIDESGMPKERFSAEFPKEGPSILRIQQVVRGDSAAYFCASSPEANYGYTFGSGTRLTVV.

The J gene is TRBJ1-3, the V gene TRBV27; 10 bases line up with TRBD1. CDR3 length: 15 residues. Unmatched junction bases numbered 5, after V lost 8 bases and J lost 1 base. Per the germline V gene, CDR1 is MNHEY and CDR2 is SMNVEV (reference sequence). CDR3 nucleotides: TGTGCCAGCCACCGGGACAGGGGTTCTGGAAACACCATATATTTT. It specifies CASHRDRGSGNTIYF.

The gene calls are TRBV29-1 and TRBJ1-2; tentative D call: TRBD1 (6 bases). From germline, CDR1 is SQVTM and CDR2 ANQGSEA. Trimming cost V 6 bases and J 0 bases, with 17 bases left between them. The CDR3 is 15 amino acids. The CDR3 protein is CSVSQGSSANYGYTF. CDR3 nucleotides: TGCAGCGTCTCACAGGGCTCCAGTGCTAACTATGGCTACACCTTC.

The sample holds a few counts of this clone. V is TRBV6-1 and J is TRBJ2-5, with TRBD1 matching 8 bases. Germline CDR1 is MNHNS and CDR2 is SASEGT. The CDR3 is 15 amino acids. The V segment lost 1 base and the J segment 0 bases; nucleotides outside the gene matches: 1. The DNA of the CDR3 is TGTGCCAGCAGTGAAGGGGACAGGAACCAAGAGACCCAGTACTTC. Amino acids: CASSEGDRNQETQYF.

In this sample, this clone turned up once. A junction boundary mismatches the germline segment, possibly from a read error. The chain's CDR3 is CAGRLDSAEQYF. The CDR3 DNA reads TGTGCCGGCAGACTTGACTCCGCCGAGCAGTACTTC. The chain uses TRBV5-4 and TRBJ2-7; D is undetermined. Looked up from germline, CDR1 is SGHNT and CDR2 is YYREEE (reference sequence). This CDR3 has 12 residues.

The chain couples TRBV11-3 to TRBJ1-1; 7 bases line up with TRBD1. Trimming took 3 bases from V and 3 from J; bases not matched to a gene: 1. The CDR3 totals 13 residues. The germline CDR1 and CDR2 sequences are SGHNT and YENEEA. The CDR3 is CASSFDRDTEAFF. CDR3 nucleotides: TGTGCCAGCAGCTTTGACAGGGACACTGAAGCTTTCTTT.

A single count supports this clone. The CDR3 coding sequence is TGTGCCAGTAGTAGAGGGACAGGGGTTAATTCACCCCTCCACTTT. It encodes CASSRGTGVNSPLHF. The genes are TRBV19 and TRBJ1-6; 10 nucleotides line up with TRBD1. The junction had 3 bases not matched to a gene; V was cut back by 4 bases and J by 6 bases. In germline, CDR1 is LNHDA, CDR2 SQIVND (reference sequence). This CDR3 contains 15 residues.

The V gene is TRBV6-1, the J gene TRBJ2-1; 7 nucleotides line up with TRBD2. The germline CDR1 and CDR2 sequences are MNHNS and SASEGT. J lost 1 base, V lost 2 bases, and 2 bases had no gene match. This CDR3 spans 15 amino acids. The CDR3 is CASSEQGGSYNEQFF. CDR3 in DNA: TGTGCCAGCAGTGAACAGGGAGGGTCCTACAATGAGCAGTTCTTC.